The entry below describes one T cell receptor beta chain. Per the study methods: Estimation of nucleated cell counts relied on the amplification of reference gene primers. Using immunoSEQ multiplex PCR, the repertoire was profiled, and TCRdb retains in-frame clones only, with some absent. D and trimming come from the DNA, and the V and J calls and clone size come from that table. The sample includes 220,000 or so clones, around 84% of them seen just once. This specimen belongs to a study of blood T cell repertoires in COVID-19. On the study more broadly: Donors in the United States, Italy and Spain gave samples during acute or convalescent COVID-19.

Between the trimmed V and J ends, which lost 8 bases and 0 bases, there was a span of 13 bases. The CDR3 totals 15 residues. Germline V lookup: CDR1 LNHDA, CDR2 SQIVND (reference sequence). Material: peripheral blood. The source is a man aged 25-45 years with active or convalescent COVID-19. The J gene is TRBJ2-2, the V gene TRBV19; D call uncertain. CDR3 in amino acids: CASSTRYSNTGELFF. CDR3 DNA sequence: TGTGCCAGTTCAACCAGGTACTCGAACACCGGGGAGCTGTTTTTT.